This entry lists 3 T cell receptor beta chains sequenced from one sample in a study of regulatory T cells in long-lasting Graves disease. Sequencing libraries for TCR beta were prepared with iRepertoire HTBI primers and Arm-PCR of CDR3 regions. A single record per CDR3 protein comes from TCRdb applying MiXCR to the multiplex PCR reads. This sample has 400,000 to 500,000 distinct CDR3 sequences; under 25% occur once, and the top ten carry roughly 13%. Time point noted: persistent/refractory GD, antithyroid drugs over 5 years with positive TRAb. Researchers made the TCR library from RNA that was extracted from PBMCs. The source was peripheral blood mononuclear cells (PBMCs), collected when the disease was refractory, from a patient treated with antithyroid drugs. The receptors were gathered from a female donor with Graves disease.

This clonotype has a count of ten or more. This sequence joins TRBV12-5 and TRBJ1-1; TRBD1 aligns across 10 bases. Germline assignment: CDR1 LGHNT and CDR2 FRNRAP. Trimming at V came to 6 bases and at J to 11 bases, leaving 6 bases not matched to a gene. This CDR3 contains 12 residues. The CDR3 loop reads CASGRDRGPAFF. CDR3 DNA: TGTGCTAGTGGCCGGGACAGGGGTCCGGCTTTCTTT.

This chain connects TRBV18 to TRBJ1-2; no firm D call. Looked up from germline, CDR1 is KGHSH and CDR2 is LQKENI. Between the trimmed V and J ends, which lost 6 bases and 8 bases, there was a span of 19 bases. The CDR3 has 14 amino acids. The CDR3: CASSSSEGAGGYTF. CDR3 DNA: TGTGCCAGCTCGTCCAGCGAGGGCGCTGGCGGCTACACCTTC.

Only a few counts were recorded for this clonotype. This sequence joins TRBV6-2 or TRBV6-3 and TRBJ2-7, with 7 bases identical to TRBD2. The CDR3 has 17 amino acids. Germline V CDR1 and CDR2: MNHEY, SVGEGT. The J segment lost 4 bases and the V segment lost 0 bases, leaving 12 bases of the junction unmatched. The CDR3 spells CASSYSSSVGGRYEQYF. The CDR3 nucleotides read TGTGCCAGCAGTTACTCGAGCTCGGTGGGAGGGCGGTACGAGCAGTACTTC.